Below, 3 T cell receptor beta chains from the same sample are listed, as sequenced in a study of blood T cell repertoires in COVID-19. Profiled with immunoSEQ multiplex PCR; TCRdb holds only in-frame clones, not every one. The sample contains over 200,000 clones, about nine tenths of which appear only once. The sample comprised PBMCs or T cells enriched from blood (not recorded which). All receptors come from a man aged 18 to 35 who had recovered from COVID-19.

The chain combines TRBV5-5 with TRBJ2-5; TRBD1 matches at 8 bases. The CDR3 has 15 residues. Germline V lookup: CDR1 SGHKS, CDR2 YYEKEE (reference sequence). V dropped 7 bases and J dropped 1; count of bases not matched to a gene: 9. The CDR3 DNA is TGTGCCAGCGATGGGGGACAGGCCCGCCAAGAGACCCAGTACTTC. Protein sequence: CASDGGQARQETQYF. Full variable domain (remainder filled in from reference TRBV5-5 and TRBJ2-5): DAGVTQSPTHLIKTRGQQVTLRCSPISGHKSVSWYQQVLGQGPQFIFQYYEKEERGRGNFPDRFSARQFPNYSSELNVNALLLGDSALYLCASDGGQARQETQYFGPGTRLLVL.

This chain uses TRBV10-1 with TRBJ2-5; 7 nucleotides agree with TRBD1. The V and J ends lost 6 bases and 2 bases, in that order; junction bases with no gene match: 9. There are 15 residues in the CDR3. Per germline, CDR1 WNHNN and CDR2 SYGVQD (reference sequence). In DNA form, the CDR3 reads TGCGCCAGCAGCCGCGACAGGGTAGGGCAAGAGACCCAGTACTTC. Its protein is CASSRDRVGQETQYF.

The chain links TRBV30 to TRBJ1-4; D ambiguous. This CDR3 spans 15 amino acids. V shed 0 bases and J shed 4 bases, with 12 bases lying between them. Germline V gives CDR1 GTSNPN, CDR2 SVGIG (reference sequence). The CDR3 reads CAWSVQGRFNEKLFF. The CDR3 DNA sequence: TGTGCCTGGAGTGTACAAGGCAGGTTTAATGAAAAACTGTTTTTT.